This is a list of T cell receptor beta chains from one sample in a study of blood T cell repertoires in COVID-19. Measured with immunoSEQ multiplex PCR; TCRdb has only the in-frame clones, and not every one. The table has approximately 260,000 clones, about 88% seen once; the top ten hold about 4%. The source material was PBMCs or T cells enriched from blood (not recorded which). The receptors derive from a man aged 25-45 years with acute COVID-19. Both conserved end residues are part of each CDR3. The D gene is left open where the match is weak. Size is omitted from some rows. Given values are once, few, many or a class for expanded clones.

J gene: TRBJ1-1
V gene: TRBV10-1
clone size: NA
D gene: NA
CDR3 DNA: TGCGCCAGCAGTGAGCAGGGGCCTGGGTTCGCCCACACTGAAGCTTTCTTT
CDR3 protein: CASSEQGPGFAHTEAFF

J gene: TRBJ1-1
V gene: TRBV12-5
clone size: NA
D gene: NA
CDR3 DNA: TGTGCTAGTGGTTTGGCTCTGGCAGGGAAGGGGACTGAAGCTTTCTTT
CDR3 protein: CASGLALAGKGTEAFF

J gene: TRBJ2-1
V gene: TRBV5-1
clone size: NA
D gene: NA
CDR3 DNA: TGCGCCAGCAGCGTATCGGGAGCCAGAAACAATGAGCAGTTCTTC
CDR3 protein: CASSVSGARNNEQFF

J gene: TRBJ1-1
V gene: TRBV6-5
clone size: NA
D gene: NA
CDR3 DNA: TGTGCCAGCAGTCCCCACAGTCGGGGGAACACTGAAGCTTTCTTT
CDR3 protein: CASSPHSRGNTEAFF

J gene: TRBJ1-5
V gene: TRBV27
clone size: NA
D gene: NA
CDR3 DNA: TGTGCCAGCAGTTTGGGGGGAAGCGGCAATCAGCCCCAGCATTTT
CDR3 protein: CASSLGGSGNQPQHF

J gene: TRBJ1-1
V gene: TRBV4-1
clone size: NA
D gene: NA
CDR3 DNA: TGCGCCAGCAGCCAAGATCAGGGGCTCACTGAAGCTTTCTTT
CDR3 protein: CASSQDQGLTEAFF

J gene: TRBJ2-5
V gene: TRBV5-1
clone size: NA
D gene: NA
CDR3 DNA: TGTGCCAGCAGCTTGGCCGGTCGGGTTGAGACCCAGTACTTC
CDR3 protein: CASSLAGRVETQYF

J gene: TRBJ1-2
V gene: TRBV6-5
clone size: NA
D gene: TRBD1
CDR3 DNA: TGTGCCAGCAGCTTCCGACAGGGCGGCTACACCTTC
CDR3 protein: CASSFRQGGYTF

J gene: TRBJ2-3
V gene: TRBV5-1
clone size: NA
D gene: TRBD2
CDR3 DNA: TGTGCCAGCAGCCCGGGGGGTAGTGACGTTGATACGCAGTATTTT
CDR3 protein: CASSPGGSDVDTQYF

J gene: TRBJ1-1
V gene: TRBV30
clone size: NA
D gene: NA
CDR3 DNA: TGTGCCTGGAGCTACACGGGGGCTGAAGCTTTCTTT
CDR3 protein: CAWSYTGAEAFF

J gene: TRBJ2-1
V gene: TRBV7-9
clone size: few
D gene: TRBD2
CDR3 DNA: TGTGCCAGCAGCCCCGGGAGGAGCTCCTACAATGAGCAGTTCTTC
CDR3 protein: CASSPGRSSYNEQFF

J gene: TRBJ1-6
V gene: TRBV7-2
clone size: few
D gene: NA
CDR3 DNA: TGTGCCAGCAGCCTAAGGAGCGGGGTCGGTTCACCCCTCCACTTT
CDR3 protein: CASSLRSGVGSPLHF

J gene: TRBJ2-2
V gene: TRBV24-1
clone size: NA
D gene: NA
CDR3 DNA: TGTGCCACCGCCTGGGGCGCAGACACCGGGGAGCTGTTTTTT
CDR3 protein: CATAWGADTGELFF

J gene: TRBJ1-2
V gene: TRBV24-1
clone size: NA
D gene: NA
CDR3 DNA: TGTGCCACCATGCCGAAGGACAGCGTGAACTATGGCTACACCTTC
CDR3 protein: CATMPKDSVNYGYTF

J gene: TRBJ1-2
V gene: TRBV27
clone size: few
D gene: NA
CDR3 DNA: TGTGCCAGCACCTCCGCAGGGCGAGGCTACACCTTC
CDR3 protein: CASTSAGRGYTF